Each of the 27 T cell receptor beta chains below was sequenced from the same sample in a study of T cells in Graves' hyperthyroidism and ophthalmopathy. Regions amplified from RNA transcripts were the TCR beta CDR3 regions. HTBI primers were employed in a first-round RT-PCR of the TCR CDR3. From the multiplex PCR reads, TCRdb called clonotypes with MiXCR, one entry per CDR3 protein. There are about 460,000 distinct CDR3 sequences in the sample; less than 25% occur only once, and under 55% lies in the top ten. Sequenced material: blood. Receptors originate from a woman between 65 and 79 years old with Graves' ophthalmopathy.

This clonotype was seen repeatedly, ten times or more. The V gene is TRBV11-2, the J gene TRBJ2-1; TRBD2 agrees at 7 bases. The CDR3 runs 15 residues. Germline assignment: CDR1 SGHAT and CDR2 FQNNGV. V lost 0 bases and J lost 5; bases outside the gene matches: 4. CDR3 DNA sequence: TGTGCCAGCAGCTTAGAAGGGGCGGGGGACAATGAGCAGTTCTTC. Translation: CASSLEGAGDNEQFF. The variable domain in full, completed from reference TRBV11-2 and TRBJ2-1, reads EAGVAQSPRYKIIEKRQSVAFWCNPISGHATLYWYQQILGQGPKLLIQFQNNGVVDDSQLPKDRFSAERLKGVDSTLKIQPAKLEDSAVYLCASSLEGAGDNEQFFGPGTRLTVL.

Details on this clonotype: It may be a read error: a sequence one base away is much more abundant. V is TRBV7-2 and J is TRBJ2-7; D ambiguous. Germline CDR1 reads SGHTA; CDR2 reads FQGNSA. The ends were cut back, 4 bases at V and 0 bases at J, with 13 bases in the middle. This CDR3 has 15 amino acids. The CDR3 nucleotides are TGTGCCAGCAGCTCAGACGGGTCCTTCTCCTACGAGCAGTACTTC. It encodes CASSSDGSFSYEQYF.

The chain carries TRBV6-2 or TRBV6-3 and TRBJ2-2, with 8 bases fitting TRBD2. V lost 8 bases, J lost 4 bases, and 3 bases stayed unmatched. Looked up from germline, CDR1 is MNHEY and CDR2 is SVGEGT. The CDR3 runs 13 residues. CDR3 bases: TGTGCCAGCGCCCTAGCGGGCACCGGGGAGCTGTTTTTT. The encoded protein is CASALAGTGELFF.

With regard to this clonotype: The junction shows a germline mismatch at one end, possibly a read error. This chain connects TRBV12-3 or TRBV12-4 to TRBJ1-1; D is undetermined. There are 13 residues in the CDR3. The CDR3 region is CASSYTANSEAFF. The CDR3 DNA reads as TGTGCCAGCAGTTATACAGCGAACAGTGAAGCTTTCTTT.

DNA for the CDR3: TGTGCCTGGAAAAGACTACTGAACACTGAAGCTTTCTTT. It encodes CAWKRLLNTEAFF. This chain connects TRBV30 to TRBJ1-1; D uncertain. CDR1 GTSNPN and CDR2 SVGIG come from the germline V gene (reference sequence). The CDR3 runs 13 residues. The germline V and J ends were trimmed by 4 bases and 0 bases, with 9 bases remaining between them.

The chain recombines TRBV6-2 or TRBV6-3 with TRBJ2-5; TRBD1 matches 7 bases. After removal of 5 bases from V and 7 bases from J, the junction contained 10 bases not matched to a gene. The CDR3 is 14 residues long. Germline CDR1 MNHEY, CDR2 SVGEGT. CDR3 in amino acids: CASSPRGTEGTQYF. DNA of the CDR3: TGTGCCAGCAGTCCCCGAGGGACAGAAGGGACCCAGTACTTC.

In this sample, this clonotype turned up many times. This chain connects TRBV5-1 to TRBJ2-7; D not resolved. V was cut by 1 base and J by 0 bases, with 5 bases left in between. The CDR3 consists of 13 residues. Per the germline V gene, CDR1 is SGHRS and CDR2 is YFSETQ. CDR3 sequence: CASSLMSSYEQYF. CDR3 nucleotide sequence: TGCGCCAGCAGCTTGATGTCCTCCTACGAGCAGTACTTC.

At least ten counts were recorded for this clonotype. This chain connects TRBV6-6 to TRBJ2-7, with 12 bases matching TRBD2. V was clipped by 1 base and J by 4 bases; unmatched bases: 5. CDR3 length equals 16 residues. Germline lookup yields CDR1 MNHNY and CDR2 SVGAGI (reference sequence). Written as DNA, the CDR3 is TGTGCCAGCAGTTACTTCTCTAGCGGGAGGGGGTACGAGCAGTACTTC. Translating gives CASSYFSSGRGYEQYF.

There are many counts of this clonotype. The chain is built from TRBV6-2 or TRBV6-3 and TRBJ2-7; D tentatively fits TRBD1 or TRBD2 (5 bases each). V lost 0 bases, J lost 3 bases, and 12 bases lay in between. This CDR3 contains 15 residues. CDR1 is MNHEY and CDR2 is SVGEGT in the germline V gene. For the CDR3, the DNA is TGTGCCAGCAGTTACTCGGGGGAAATATACTACGAGCAGTACTTC. As protein: CASSYSGEIYYEQYF.

The chain links TRBV7-2 to TRBJ2-2, with 7 positions matching TRBD1. V gave up 5 bases and J gave up 7 bases; unmatched junction bases: 16. Germline-derived CDR1 and CDR2 are SGHTA and FQGNSA. CDR3 length equals 17 residues. The CDR3 loop is CASSLVKPTGVGGELFF. The CDR3 bases are TGTGCCAGCAGCCTTGTCAAACCTACAGGGGTTGGCGGGGAGCTGTTTTTT.

This clonotype was observed a few times. The rearrangement uses TRBV20-1 and TRBJ1-5; tentative D call: TRBD1 (6 bases). V was cut by 4 bases and J by 1 base, with 11 bases left in between. The CDR3 has 14 residues. Germline V gene lookup returns CDR1 DFQATT and CDR2 SNEGSKA (reference sequence). The CDR3 reads CSATEGESNQPQHF. The CDR3 region has the DNA TGCAGTGCTACCGAGGGGGAAAGCAATCAGCCCCAGCATTTT.

This clonotype showed up just a few times. The chain employs TRBV19 and TRBJ2-2, with 7 bases matching TRBD1. The CDR3 is made up of 14 amino acids. In germline, CDR1 is LNHDA, CDR2 SQIVND (reference sequence). J gave up 5 bases and V 4 bases, and 4 bases lay outside the gene matches. CDR3 sequence reads: CASSTDRDTGELFF. The DNA for the CDR3 is TGTGCCAGTAGTACCGACAGGGATACCGGGGAGCTGTTTTTT.

This clonotype has a handful of counts. V usage is TRBV6-2 or TRBV6-3 and J usage is TRBJ2-2, with TRBD2 identical over 14 bases. CDR1 and CDR2 from the germline V gene are MNHEY and SVGEGT. V shed 5 bases, J shed 7 bases, and the junction held 12 bases outside the gene matches. The CDR3 is 18 amino acids. CDR3 nucleotide sequence: TGTGCCAGCAGTCTCCCGACTAGCGGGAGGGCCTTGGTCGGGGAGCTGTTTTTT. As protein: CASSLPTSGRALVGELFF.

V usage is TRBV7-2 and J usage is TRBJ2-7, with 7 bases identical to TRBD1. Germline-derived CDR1 and CDR2 are SGHTA and FQGNSA. V lost 0 bases and J lost 1; bases outside the gene matches: 3. CDR3 size: 15 residues. The CDR3 nucleotides read TGTGCCAGCAGCTTAGCGCCGGGACAGTCCTACGAGCAGTACTTC. Translating it yields CASSLAPGQSYEQYF.

In its sample, this clonotype was seen many times. The V gene is TRBV11-2, the J gene TRBJ2-5; TRBD2 aligns across 10 bases. The CDR3 is made up of 18 amino acids. V gave up 1 base and J gave up 4 bases; unmatched junction bases: 12. Germline assignment: CDR1 SGHAT and CDR2 FQNNGV. CDR3 nucleotide sequence: TGTGCCAGCAGCTTAGGATGGTCGGCTAGCGGGAGCTCAGAGACCCAGTACTTC. Translating gives CASSLGWSASGSSETQYF.

This chain joins TRBV7-3 and TRBJ2-3, with 7 bases that match TRBD2. Germline loops: CDR1 SGHTA, CDR2 FQGTGA. The CDR3 is 15 residues long. V lost 2 bases and J lost 4; bases outside the gene matches: 6. The CDR3 bases are TGTGCCAGCAGCTTAGGGGGGGAGCAGGCAGATACGCAGTATTTT. This gives the protein CASSLGGEQADTQYF.

The V call is TRBV20-1, the J call TRBJ1-2; D ambiguous. Trimming removed 0 bases from V and 0 bases from J, with 14 bases in between. Germline V gene sequence: CDR1 DFQATT, CDR2 SNEGSKA (reference sequence). The length of the CDR3 is 16 residues. The CDR3: CSARDLAGSTNYGYTF. In DNA, the CDR3 is TGCAGTGCTAGAGACTTGGCAGGCAGTACTAACTATGGCTACACCTTC.

This clonotype showed up many times. The chain joins TRBV11-2 to TRBJ1-2; possibly TRBD1 for D (5 bases). The germline gives CDR1 SGHAT, CDR2 FQNNGV. The CDR3 contains 15 residues. Between the trimmed V and J ends, which lost 2 bases and 7 bases, there was a span of 17 bases. CDR3 nucleotides: TGTGCCAGCAGCTTATATTTAGGGGATGGAGTTGGCTACACCTTC. This encodes CASSLYLGDGVGYTF.

This clonotype came up many times. This sequence joins TRBV12-3 or TRBV12-4 and TRBJ2-1; 10 nucleotides match TRBD2. Trimming at V came to 6 bases and at J to 7 bases, leaving 15 bases not matched to a gene. The CDR3 sequence is 17 residues long. CDR3 amino acids: CASSHSSGSSGLNEQFF. CDR3 coding DNA: TGTGCCAGCAGCCACTCTAGCGGGAGTTCGGGGTTGAATGAGCAGTTCTTC.

This clonotype was observed once. This chain links TRBV4-1 with TRBJ1-4; D is unclear. Germline V gene lookup returns CDR1 MGHRA and CDR2 YSYEKL. The CDR3 is made up of 16 amino acids. Trimming left V 1 base short and J 0 bases short, with 9 bases between. CDR3 sequence reads: CASSQVKESTNEKLFF. In DNA, the CDR3 is TGCGCCAGCAGCCAAGTGAAGGAGTCAACTAATGAAAAACTGTTTTTT.

This clonotype has a count of ten or more. This chain uses TRBV19 with TRBJ2-7; D is unclear. The length of the CDR3 is 13 residues. Trimming left V 5 bases short and J 5 bases short, with 13 bases between. Per the germline V gene, CDR1 is LNHDA and CDR2 is SQIVND (reference sequence). The DNA for the CDR3 is TGTGCCAGTAGTCGTGTGGGGTACGACGAGCAGTACTTC. It encodes CASSRVGYDEQYF.

This chain uses TRBV7-2 with TRBJ2-4, with TRBD1 matching over 9 bases. This CDR3 contains 16 residues. The ends lost 5 bases at V and 0 bases at J; junction bases unmatched: 5. Per the germline V gene, CDR1 is SGHTA and CDR2 is FQGNSA. Here the CDR3 DNA reads TGTGCCAGCAGCCCTGGACAGGGGCTAGCCAAAAACATTCAGTACTTC. It codes for CASSPGQGLAKNIQYF.

The V call is TRBV28, the J call TRBJ1-2, with 9 bases matching TRBD1. Trimming removed 3 bases from V and 5 bases from J; junction bases left unmatched: 7. This CDR3 has 15 residues. Germline CDR1 MDHEN, CDR2 SYDVKM. The CDR3 DNA reads as TGTGCCAGCAGTTTGGGGACAGGGACATCGTATGGCTACACCTTC. Translating gives CASSLGTGTSYGYTF.

This clonotype has only a few counts. V usage is TRBV5-1 and J usage is TRBJ2-1, with 12 bases that match TRBD2. The germline V gene has CDR1 SGHRS and CDR2 YFSETQ. V gave up 5 bases and J gave up 8 bases; unmatched junction bases: 11. This CDR3 spans 16 amino acids. The CDR3 coding sequence is TGCGCCAGCAGTTCCGGACTAGCGGGATTTATCCATGAGCAGTTCTTC. Encoded protein: CASSSGLAGFIHEQFF.

The gene calls are TRBV20-1 and TRBJ1-2; a possible D gene is TRBD1 (5 bases). The CDR3 covers 11 residues. Germline CDR1 DFQATT, CDR2 SNEGSKA (reference sequence). Trimming left V 5 bases short and J 4 bases short, with 8 bases between. Written as DNA, the CDR3 is TGCAGTGCTGGGGCCCTCTATGGCTACACCTTC. Translating it yields CSAGALYGYTF.

V and J are TRBV6-2 or TRBV6-3 and TRBJ1-2; 7 positions match TRBD1. Germline CDR1 is MNHEY and CDR2 is SVGEGT. The junction had 12 bases not matched to a gene; V was cut back by 8 bases and J by 6 bases. CDR3 length equals 14 residues. CDR3 sequence (DNA): TGTGCCAGCGGAAAAACAGGGGTCGGGCATGGCTACACCTTC. Its protein product is CASGKTGVGHGYTF.

V and J are TRBV7-6 and TRBJ1-3; tentatively, D is TRBD1 (5 bases). The V gene's germline CDR1 is SGHVS and CDR2 FNYEAQ. The CDR3 has 15 residues. V lost 5 bases and J lost 0, with 11 bases in between. For the CDR3, the DNA is TGTGCCAGCAGCACGACAGCCGACTCTGGAAACACCATATATTTT. Amino acids: CASSTTADSGNTIYF.